A single sample is the source of the 14 T cell receptor beta chains below, sequenced in a study of cytomegalovirus exposure and HLA in healthy donors. A multiplex PCR was run with 60 Vbeta primers and 13 Jbeta primers. TCRdb's copy holds only in-frame clones and misses some; the assay was immunoSEQ multiplex PCR. The repertoire consists of fewer than 200,000 clones, with 65% to 70% occurring once and the leading ten covering 3.5% to 5.5%. Sequencing used PBMCs. The receptor source for this set is a woman aged 18-29 years in good health and CMV-seropositive.

This clone was picked up one time. The V and J genes are TRBV7-2 and TRBJ1-1; perhaps TRBD1 as D (6 bases). V lost 5 bases, J lost 6 bases, and 16 bases lay in between. Germline V gives CDR1 SGHTA, CDR2 FQGNSA. This CDR3 region has 14 residues. The CDR3 sequence is CASSTERGISEAFF. The CDR3 coding sequence is TGTGCCAGCAGCACGGAAAGGGGGATTTCTGAAGCTTTCTTT.

The rearrangement joins TRBV30 to TRBJ1-3; D is unresolved. The V and J ends lost 6 bases and 4 bases respectively, with 13 bases between them. This CDR3 contains 13 residues. The germline V gene encodes CDR1 GTSNPN and CDR2 SVGIG (reference sequence). The CDR3, as DNA: TGTGCCTGCCACAAATCCCTCGGAAACACCATATATTTT. This encodes CACHKSLGNTIYF.

The J gene is TRBJ1-3, the V gene TRBV7-9, with unresolved D. Trimming cost V 1 base and J 4 bases, with 11 bases left between them. The CDR3 length is 15 residues. CDR1 is SEHNR and CDR2 is FQNEAQ in the germline V gene (reference sequence). CDR3 sequence reads: CASSLVGGKGNTIYF. The CDR3, as DNA: TGTGCCAGCAGCTTAGTCGGCGGGAAAGGAAACACCATATATTTT.

This chain joins TRBV19 and TRBJ1-2; 7 bases are a match to TRBD1. In germline, CDR1 is LNHDA, CDR2 SQIVND (reference sequence). The CDR3 has 13 amino acids. The V gene end was trimmed by 0 bases and the J gene end by 7 bases; junction bases not matched to a gene: 2. The CDR3 is CASSIEQGFGYTF. CDR3 nucleotides: TGTGCCAGTAGTATAGAACAGGGGTTTGGCTACACCTTC.

The chain carries TRBV4-1 and TRBJ1-6, with 8 bases aligning to TRBD1. The V gene end was trimmed by 0 bases and the J gene end by 3 bases; junction bases not matched to a gene: 7. The CDR3 is 18 amino acids. Germline loops: CDR1 MGHRA, CDR2 YSYEKL. CDR3 sequence: CASSQEGGQGNYNSPLHF. Here the CDR3 DNA reads TGCGCCAGCAGCCAAGAAGGAGGACAGGGCAACTATAATTCACCCCTCCACTTT.

The gene calls are TRBV6-5 and TRBJ2-2, with D uncertain. Germline V gives CDR1 MNHEY, CDR2 SVGAGI. CDR3 size: 15 residues. Between the trimmed V and J ends, which lost 8 bases and 0 bases, there was a span of 13 bases. CDR3 coding DNA: TGTGCCAGCGCAGGTCCGCCCGCGAACACCGGGGAGCTGTTTTTT. This encodes CASAGPPANTGELFF.

This chain joins TRBV2 and TRBJ2-1; perhaps TRBD1 as D (6 bases). CDR1 and CDR2 (germline): SNHLY, FYNNEI. The CDR3 covers 16 residues. V was clipped by 2 bases and J by 5 bases, with 16 bases between them. The CDR3 spells CASSELGQYTDNEQFF. As DNA, the CDR3 is TGTGCCAGCAGTGAATTAGGACAGTACACGGACAATGAGCAGTTCTTC.

This clone has a handful of counts. V is TRBV19 and J is TRBJ1-3, with D maybe TRBD1 (6 bases). V was cut by 6 bases and J by 4 bases, with 19 bases left in between. This CDR3 contains 16 residues. The germline CDR1 and CDR2 sequences are LNHDA and SQIVND (reference sequence). As DNA, the CDR3 is TGTGCCAGTAGGCCGGGACACCTCCCATCCGGAAACACCATATATTTT. Translation gives CASRPGHLPSGNTIYF.

The chain employs TRBV30 and TRBJ2-7; D is perhaps TRBD1 (5 bases). The germline gives CDR1 GTSNPN, CDR2 SVGIG (reference sequence). This CDR3 has 12 amino acids. V was shortened by 1 base and J by 9 bases, with 13 bases between the two germline ends. CDR3 amino acids: CAWSETGGGQYF. The CDR3 nucleotides are TGTGCCTGGAGTGAAACAGGCGGTGGGCAGTACTTC.

The chain joins TRBV7-2 to TRBJ2-2; 7 positions match TRBD2. The CDR3 runs 15 residues. V lost 8 bases, J lost 5 bases, and 11 bases stayed unmatched. Germline V lookup: CDR1 SGHTA, CDR2 FQGNSA. Here the CDR3 reads CASGRGLGGTGELFF. In nucleotides, the CDR3 is TGTGCCAGCGGCCGTGGACTAGGAGGGACCGGGGAGCTGTTTTTT.

The CDR3 coding sequence is TGTGCCAGCAGCCCCGATCTAGCGGACTCTCCGGCCTACGAGCAGTACTTC. Its translation is CASSPDLADSPAYEQYF. The rearrangement links TRBV9 to TRBJ2-7; 7 bases are a match to TRBD2. The junction had 15 bases not matched to a gene; V was cut back by 4 bases and J by 2 bases. Per germline, CDR1 SGDLS and CDR2 YYNGEE. The CDR3 contains 17 residues.

This clone was seen more than once but under ten times. The rearrangement links TRBV18 to TRBJ2-7; 8 positions agree with TRBD2. The V gene's germline CDR1 is KGHSH and CDR2 LQKENI. CDR3 length equals 15 residues. The V segment lost 3 bases and the J segment 4 bases; nucleotides outside the gene matches: 8. CDR3: CASSPSSGALYEQYF. CDR3 nucleotides: TGTGCCAGCTCACCGAGTAGCGGGGCGTTATACGAGCAGTACTTC.

V gene TRBV30 combines with J gene TRBJ1-2; 9 bases match TRBD1. CDR3 length equals 13 residues. The J segment lost 7 bases and the V segment lost 5 bases, leaving 8 bases of the junction unmatched. Germline values: CDR1 GTSNPN, CDR2 SVGIG (reference sequence). Here the CDR3 reads CAWGDREWSGYTF. CDR3 nucleotide sequence: TGTGCCTGGGGGGACAGGGAGTGGAGTGGCTACACCTTC.

The V gene is TRBV30, the J gene TRBJ2-7, with D possibly being TRBD2 (5 bases). Germline CDR1 and CDR2: GTSNPN and SVGIG (reference sequence). The length of the CDR3 is 15 residues. V lost 0 bases and J lost 3, with 15 bases in between. CDR3 coding DNA: TGTGCCTGGAGTGTACTAAGCGGCGGTGTCTACGAGCAGTACTTC. This gives the protein CAWSVLSGGVYEQYF.